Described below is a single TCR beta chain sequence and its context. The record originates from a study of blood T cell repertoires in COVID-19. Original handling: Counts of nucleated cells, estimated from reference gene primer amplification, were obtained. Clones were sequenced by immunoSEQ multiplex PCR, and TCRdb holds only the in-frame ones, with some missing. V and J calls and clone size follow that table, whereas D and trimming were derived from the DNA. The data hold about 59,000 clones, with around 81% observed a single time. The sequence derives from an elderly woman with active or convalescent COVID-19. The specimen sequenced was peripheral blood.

CDR3 sequence reads: CASSLAGGTGELFF. CDR3 in DNA: TGCGCCAGCAGCTTGGCCGGAGGGACCGGGGAGCTGTTTTTT. The chain is built from TRBV5-1 and TRBJ2-2; a possible D gene is TRBD2 (6 bases). Germline-derived CDR1 and CDR2 are SGHRS and YFSETQ. V lost 0 bases to trimming and J lost 5 bases, with 8 bases between them. The CDR3 consists of 14 residues.